This is a list of T cell receptor beta chains from one sample in a study of T cells in localized non-small cell lung cancer. Libraries were prepared by immunoSEQ multiplex PCR; TCRdb keeps only in-frame clonotypes and omits some of them. The sample lists over 2,000 clones, 35% to 55% occurring once. Specimen: lung tumor tissue, collected before any cancer treatment. The receptor set was obtained from a woman aged 40-75 years with stage II squamous cell lung carcinoma. Both conserved end residues are trimmed from each CDR3. The D gene is left open where the match is weak.

J	D	V	CDR3
TRBJ1-1	.	TRBV6-8	ASSYSRGARTEAF
TRBJ1-5	.	TRBV2	ASSKRDQYSNQPQH
TRBJ1-3	.	TRBV7-5	ASSWGKGRSGNTIY
TRBJ1-1	.	TRBV6-8	ASDPLGRGTEAF
TRBJ2-3	.	TRBV29-1	SVARDQGSTDTQY
TRBJ2-7	TRBD2	TRBV19	ASSGASGSYEQY
TRBJ1-1	.	TRBV18	ASHSTVNTEAF
TRBJ1-4	.	TRBV7-5	ASSPRRVRTNEKLF
TRBJ2-2	.	TRBV1	ASSQDPPKATGELF
TRBJ2-2	.	TRBV11-3	ASSLNWVNTGELF
TRBJ2-3	.	TRBV29-1	SVDGRDSADTQY
TRBJ1-4	.	TRBV29-1	SARRGNEKLF
TRBJ1-1	.	TRBV25-1	ASSGRQENTEAF
TRBJ2-7	.	TRBV28	ASSRRGMSSYEQY
TRBJ2-5	TRBD1	TRBV18	ASSPWDSSEGETQY
TRBJ2-7	.	TRBV28	ASTPPRGPQY
TRBJ2-5	.	TRBV11-3	ASSGPGVAETQY
TRBJ2-5	.	TRBV6-8	ASRTEGGTQY
TRBJ2-5	TRBD1	TRBV9	ASSVDGTGLQETQY